In this sample, the clone carrying this T cell receptor (beta chain) turned up many times. Its antigen remains unknown. Single cDNA molecules in the library carried unique molecular identifiers attached during preparation. Authors' processing steps: Per sample, the median was about 95,000 TCRs, with values from about 22,000 to 700,000. TCRdb ran MiXCR on the 5' RACE reads and lists one entry per CDR3 protein. The V and J calls shown here were made by TCRdb, not taken from the authors' results. Of approximately 81,000 distinct CDR3 sequences listed, less than 9.5% are singletons. This record belongs to a study of human T cells and chemical hapten exposure. Study as a whole: Minor pooled library volume differences mainly drove per-sample TCR yield variation.

Notes on the study in general: TCRs above 1 in 1000 frequency stayed constant with DPC sensitization.

Researchers extracted total RNA from unfractionated whole blood. Germline loops: CDR1 MNHEY, CDR2 SVGAGI. The CDR3 runs to 17 residues. Trimming took off 6 bases at V and 0 bases at J, with 18 bases between the two ends. The clonotype was recovered from a male donor in good health. The rearrangement links TRBV6-5 to TRBJ1-3; the D gene is possibly TRBD1 (5 bases). CDR3 nucleotide sequence: TGTGCCAGCAGCTTACTCAACACAGGCAACTCTGGAAACACCATATATTTT. Its translation is CASSLLNTGNSGNTIYF.